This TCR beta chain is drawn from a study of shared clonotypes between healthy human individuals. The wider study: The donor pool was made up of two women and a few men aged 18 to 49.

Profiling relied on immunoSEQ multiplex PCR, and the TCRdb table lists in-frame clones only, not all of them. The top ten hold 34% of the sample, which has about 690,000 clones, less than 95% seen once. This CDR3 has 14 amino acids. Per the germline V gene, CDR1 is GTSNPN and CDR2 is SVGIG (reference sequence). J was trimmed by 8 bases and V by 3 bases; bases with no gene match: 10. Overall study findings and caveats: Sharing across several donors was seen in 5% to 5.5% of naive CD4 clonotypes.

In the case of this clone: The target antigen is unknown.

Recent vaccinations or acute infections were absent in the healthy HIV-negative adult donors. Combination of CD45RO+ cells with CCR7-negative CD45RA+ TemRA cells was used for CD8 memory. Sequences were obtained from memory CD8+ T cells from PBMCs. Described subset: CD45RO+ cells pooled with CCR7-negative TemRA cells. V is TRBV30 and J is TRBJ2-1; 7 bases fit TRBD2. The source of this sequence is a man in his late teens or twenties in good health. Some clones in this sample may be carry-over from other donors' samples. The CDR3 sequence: CAWRGEGAADEQFF. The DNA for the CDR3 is TGTGCCTGGAGGGGGGAGGGAGCGGCCGATGAGCAGTTCTTC.